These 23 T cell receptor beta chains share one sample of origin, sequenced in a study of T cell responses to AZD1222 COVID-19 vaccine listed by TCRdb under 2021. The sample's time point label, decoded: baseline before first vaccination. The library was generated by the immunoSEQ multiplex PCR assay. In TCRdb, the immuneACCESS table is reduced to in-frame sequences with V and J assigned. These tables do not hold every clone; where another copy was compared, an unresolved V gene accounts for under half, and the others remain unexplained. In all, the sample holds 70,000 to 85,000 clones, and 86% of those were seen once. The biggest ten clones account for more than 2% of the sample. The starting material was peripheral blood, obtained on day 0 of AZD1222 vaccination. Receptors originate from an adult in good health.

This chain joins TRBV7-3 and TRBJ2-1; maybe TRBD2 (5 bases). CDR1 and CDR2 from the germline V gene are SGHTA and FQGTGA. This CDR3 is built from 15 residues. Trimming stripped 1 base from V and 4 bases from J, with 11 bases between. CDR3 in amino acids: CASSLSGGRYNEQFF. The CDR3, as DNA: TGTGCCAGCAGCTTAAGCGGAGGCCGTTACAATGAGCAGTTCTTC.

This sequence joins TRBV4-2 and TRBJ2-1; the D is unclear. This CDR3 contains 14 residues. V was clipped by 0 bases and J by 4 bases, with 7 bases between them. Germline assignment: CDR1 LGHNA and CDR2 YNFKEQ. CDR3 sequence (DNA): TGTGCCAGCAGCCAAGAGGTCGCATACAATGAGCAGTTCTTC. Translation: CASSQEVAYNEQFF.

The CDR3 here is CASSGGVGNQETQYF. DNA for the CDR3: TGTGCCAGCAGCGGAGGGGTGGGGAACCAAGAGACCCAGTACTTC. The chain joins TRBV7-8 to TRBJ2-5; possible D gene TRBD2, 6 bases. This CDR3 is 15 amino acids long. Trimming left V 5 bases short and J 0 bases short, with 13 bases between. Germline assignment: CDR1 SGHVS and CDR2 FQNEAQ.

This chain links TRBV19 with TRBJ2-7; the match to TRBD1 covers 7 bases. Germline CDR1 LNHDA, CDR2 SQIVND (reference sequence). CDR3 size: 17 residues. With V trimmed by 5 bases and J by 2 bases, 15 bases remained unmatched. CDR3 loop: CASSVSLSRQGPYEQYF. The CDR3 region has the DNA TGTGCCAGTAGTGTTAGTTTGTCCCGACAGGGTCCCTACGAGCAGTACTTC. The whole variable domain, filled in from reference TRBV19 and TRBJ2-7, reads DGGITQSPKYLFRKEGQNVTLSCEQNLNHDAMYWYRQDPGQGLRLIYYSQIVNDFQKGDIAEGYSVSREKKESFPLTVTSAQKNPTAFYLCASSVSLSRQGPYEQYFGPGTRLTVT.

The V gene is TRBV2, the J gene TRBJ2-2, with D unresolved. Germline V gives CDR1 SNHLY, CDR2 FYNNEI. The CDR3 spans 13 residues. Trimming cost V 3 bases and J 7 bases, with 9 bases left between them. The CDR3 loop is CASSDDQYGELFF. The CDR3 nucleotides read TGTGCCAGCAGTGACGACCAGTACGGGGAGCTGTTTTTT.

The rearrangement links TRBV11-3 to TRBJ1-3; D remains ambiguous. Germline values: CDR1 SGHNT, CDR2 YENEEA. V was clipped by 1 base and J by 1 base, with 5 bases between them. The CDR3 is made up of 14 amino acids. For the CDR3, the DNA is TGTGCCAGCAGCTTAGGGAGTTCTGGAAACACCATATATTTT. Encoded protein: CASSLGSSGNTIYF.

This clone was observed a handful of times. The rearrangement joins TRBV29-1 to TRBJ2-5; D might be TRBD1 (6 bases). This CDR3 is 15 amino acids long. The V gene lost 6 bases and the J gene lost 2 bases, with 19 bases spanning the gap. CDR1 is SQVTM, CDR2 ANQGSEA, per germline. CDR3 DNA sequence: TGCAGCGTAGGGGGTACTGCTGACGGACAAGAGACCCAGTACTTC. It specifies CSVGGTADGQETQYF.

CDR3 sequence (DNA): TGTGCCAGCAGCCAGGATCGGGTCACAGATACGCAGTATTTT. Translated: CASSQDRVTDTQYF. The rearrangement links TRBV4-2 to TRBJ2-3, with D unclear. Looked up from germline, CDR1 is LGHNA and CDR2 is YNFKEQ. V dropped 3 bases and J dropped 2 bases, with 9 bases sitting between them. This CDR3 has 14 residues.

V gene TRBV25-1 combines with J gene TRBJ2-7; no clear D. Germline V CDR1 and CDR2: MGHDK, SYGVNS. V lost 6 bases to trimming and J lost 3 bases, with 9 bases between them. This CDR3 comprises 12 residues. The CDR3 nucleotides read TGTGCCAGCAGCGATGGGATCTACGAGCAGTACTTC. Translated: CASSDGIYEQYF.

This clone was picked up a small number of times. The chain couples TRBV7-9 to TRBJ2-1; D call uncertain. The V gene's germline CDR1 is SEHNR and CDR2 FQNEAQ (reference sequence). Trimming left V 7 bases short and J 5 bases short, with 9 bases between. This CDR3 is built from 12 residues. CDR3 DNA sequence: TGTGCCAGCACCACCGTCCACAATGAGCAGTTCTTC. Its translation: CASTTVHNEQFF.

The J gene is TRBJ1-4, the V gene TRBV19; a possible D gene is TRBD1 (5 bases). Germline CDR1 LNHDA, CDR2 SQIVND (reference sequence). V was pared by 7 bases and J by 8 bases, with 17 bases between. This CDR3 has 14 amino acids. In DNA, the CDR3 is TGTGCCAGTAAGGGACCGATGGATCGAGAAAAACTGTTTTTT. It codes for CASKGPMDREKLFF.

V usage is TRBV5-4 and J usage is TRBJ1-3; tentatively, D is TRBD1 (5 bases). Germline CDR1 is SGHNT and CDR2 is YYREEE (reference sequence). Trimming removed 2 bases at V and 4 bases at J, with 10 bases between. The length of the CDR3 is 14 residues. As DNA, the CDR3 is TGTGCCAGCAGCTTAGCAGGGAGAGGAAACACCATATATTTT. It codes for CASSLAGRGNTIYF.

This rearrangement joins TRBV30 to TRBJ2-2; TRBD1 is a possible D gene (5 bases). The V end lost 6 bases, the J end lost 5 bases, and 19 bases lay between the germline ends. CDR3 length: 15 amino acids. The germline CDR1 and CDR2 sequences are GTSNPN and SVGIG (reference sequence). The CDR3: CACQGRQGGTGELFF. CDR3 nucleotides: TGTGCCTGCCAAGGCAGGCAGGGTGGGACCGGGGAGCTGTTTTTT.

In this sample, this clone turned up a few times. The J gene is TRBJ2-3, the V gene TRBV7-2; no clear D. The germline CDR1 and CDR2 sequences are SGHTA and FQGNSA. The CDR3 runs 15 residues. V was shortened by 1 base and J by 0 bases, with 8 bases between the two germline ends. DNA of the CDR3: TGTGCCAGCAGCTTAGTTGTCACCAGCACAGATACGCAGTATTTT. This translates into CASSLVVTSTDTQYF.

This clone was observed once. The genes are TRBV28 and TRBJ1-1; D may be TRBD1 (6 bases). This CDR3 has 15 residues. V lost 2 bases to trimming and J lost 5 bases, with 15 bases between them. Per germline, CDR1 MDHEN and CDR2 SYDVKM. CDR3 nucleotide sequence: TGTGCCAGCAGTTTACAGTACATAGGGGGAACTGAAGCTTTCTTT. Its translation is CASSLQYIGGTEAFF.

CDR3 DNA sequence: TGTGCCACCAAACTAGCGGGGGGGACCGGGGAGCTGTTTTTT. This codes for CATKLAGGTGELFF. The chain recombines TRBV19 with TRBJ2-2; 13 positions match TRBD2. Losses at the gene ends were 10 bases for V and 5 bases for J; bases not matched to a gene: 4. The CDR3 runs 14 residues. Germline V gives CDR1 LNHDA, CDR2 SQIVND (reference sequence).

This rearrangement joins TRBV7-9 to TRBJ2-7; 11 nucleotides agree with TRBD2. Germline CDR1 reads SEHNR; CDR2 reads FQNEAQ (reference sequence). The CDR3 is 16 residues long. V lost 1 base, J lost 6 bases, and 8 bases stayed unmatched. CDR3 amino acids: CASSLVVAGGPREQYF. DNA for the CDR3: TGTGCCAGCAGCTTAGTGGTAGCGGGAGGGCCCCGCGAGCAGTACTTC.

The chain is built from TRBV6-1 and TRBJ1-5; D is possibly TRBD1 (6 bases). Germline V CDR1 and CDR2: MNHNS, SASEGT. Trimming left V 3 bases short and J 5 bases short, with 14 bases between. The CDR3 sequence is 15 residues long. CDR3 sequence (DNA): TGTGCCAGCAGTGATGGGGGCCGGGGAGATCAGCCCCAGCATTTT. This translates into CASSDGGRGDQPQHF.

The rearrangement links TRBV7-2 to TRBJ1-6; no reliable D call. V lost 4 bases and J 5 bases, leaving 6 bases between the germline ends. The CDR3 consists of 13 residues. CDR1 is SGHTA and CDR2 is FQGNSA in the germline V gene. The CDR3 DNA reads TGTGCCAGCAGCTCGTTGAATAATTCACCCCTCCACTTT. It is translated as CASSSLNNSPLHF.

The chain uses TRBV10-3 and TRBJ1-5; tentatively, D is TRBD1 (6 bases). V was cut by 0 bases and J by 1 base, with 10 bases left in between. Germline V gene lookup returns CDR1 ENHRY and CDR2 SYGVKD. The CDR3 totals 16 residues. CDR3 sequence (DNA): TGTGCCATCAGTGAGTCGACCGGGGGCAGCAATCAGCCCCAGCATTTT. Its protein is CAISESTGGSNQPQHF.

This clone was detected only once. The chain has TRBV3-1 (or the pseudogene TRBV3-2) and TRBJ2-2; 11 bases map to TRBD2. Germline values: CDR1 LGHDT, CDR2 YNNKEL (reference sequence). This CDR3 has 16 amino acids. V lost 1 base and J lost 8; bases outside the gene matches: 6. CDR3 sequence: CASSQVETSGIGELFF. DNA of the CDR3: TGTGCCAGCAGCCAAGTTGAGACTAGCGGGATTGGGGAGCTGTTTTTT.

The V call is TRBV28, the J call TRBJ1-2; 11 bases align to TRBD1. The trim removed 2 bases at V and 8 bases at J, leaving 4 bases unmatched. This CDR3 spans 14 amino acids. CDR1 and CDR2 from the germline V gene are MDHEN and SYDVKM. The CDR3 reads CASSLGTGGGGYTF. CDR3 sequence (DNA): TGTGCCAGCAGTTTAGGGACAGGGGGTGGAGGCTACACCTTC.

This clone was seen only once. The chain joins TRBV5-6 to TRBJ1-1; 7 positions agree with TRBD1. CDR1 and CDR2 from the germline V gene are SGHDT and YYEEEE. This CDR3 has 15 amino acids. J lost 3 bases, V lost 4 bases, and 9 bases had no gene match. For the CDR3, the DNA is TGTGCCAGCAGCCCCGTTACAGGGGCCCACACTGAAGCTTTCTTT. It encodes CASSPVTGAHTEAFF.